The next 2 T cell receptor beta chains were all read from a single sample in a study of T-cell memory formation after mild COVID-19. TCRdb used MiXCR to reprocess the 5' RACE reads, holding one entry per CDR3 protein. The sample has 90,000 to 120,000 distinct CDR3 sequences, 13% to 15% seen once. Sequenced: PBMCs or a T cell subset sorted from them (not recorded which). Receptors were obtained from a man aged 18 to 29 who had mild COVID-19 (a few samples of this study predate the infection). Cell type and time point are not known.

In this sample, this clonotype turned up a few times. CDR3 sequence: CASTPGGGRTDTQYF. CDR3 nucleotides: TGTGCCAGCACCCCCGGGGGGGGGCGCACAGATACGCAGTATTTT. The chain employs TRBV6-2 or TRBV6-3 and TRBJ2-3, with 8 nucleotides matching TRBD2. CDR1 MNHEY and CDR2 SVGEGT come from the germline V gene. V dropped 7 bases and J dropped 1; count of bases not matched to a gene: 7. There are 15 residues in the CDR3.

The genes are TRBV7-2 and TRBJ2-3; no firm D call. Germline assignment: CDR1 SGHTA and CDR2 FQGNSA. The V and J ends lost 5 bases and 2 bases respectively, with 20 bases between them. This CDR3 comprises 17 residues. The CDR3 reads CASSPLRPRAYTDTQYF. As DNA, the CDR3 is TGTGCCAGCAGCCCTCTCAGGCCTCGGGCCTACACAGATACGCAGTATTTT.